This T cell receptor beta chain was recorded in a study of PD-1 blockade in classical Hodgkin lymphoma (dated by TCRdb to 2019 to 2021). In the study overall: Nivolumab dosing was 3 mg/kg intravenously every 2 weeks, continuing until either disease progression or unacceptable toxicity. The study used CyTOF and TCR beta sequencing to define a peripheral blood immune signature of response to PD-1 blockade in classical Hodgkin lymphoma. Paper-wide results and their limitations: Patients starting nivolumab less than 1 year after ASCT had lower diversity and were excluded from later analyses to avoid confounding by immune reconstitution. Baseline TCR diversity was reported as lower in newly diagnosed patients than in healthy donors, and lower still in relapsed/refractory patients. Only a single clinical trial cohort was studied, and what caused the repertoire differences, possibly disease activity or prior therapy, remained undefined. CD4+ but not CD8+ TCR diversity rose significantly by C4D1 (p=0.0027 vs p=0.16), most apparent in complete responders (p=0.02). Among trial patients, those achieving complete response had baseline diversity similar to that of newly diagnosed patients, while diversity was significantly lower in partial responders and progressors.

Reading the germline V gene (reference sequence) gives CDR1 SEHNR and CDR2 FQNEAQ. V drops 2 bases and J drops 0 bases, leaving 10 bases in between. The CDR3 spans 15 residues, from the cysteine through the phenylalanine. This entry keeps only the CDR3 DNA: 45 bases, framed from base 1. The table lists this clone with a few counts. Its antigen target is currently unknown. No qualities accompany the bases; no much larger clone lies one base away. Genomic DNA was isolated using the Qiagen DNeasy kit from unsorted PBMCs as well as from negatively selected CD4+ and CD8+ fractions. Using primers that anneal to V and J segments, immunoSEQ multiplex PCR amplified the TCR beta CDR3 regions. A synthetic immune receptor repertoire was used to minimize amplification bias, and any residual bias was removed computationally once sequencing was done. The authors' pipeline ran thus. Repertoire diversity was quantified as the Shannon entropy index using custom Python scripts. The unsorted, CD4+ and CD8+ repertoires were each analyzed separately, with the exception of combined analyses, where CD4+ and CD8+ sequences were merged in silico. Clonal expansion was defined as at least a 2-fold frequency increase after treatment relative to C1D1, with a pseudocount of 0.5 for undetected baseline clones. Singleton clones were defined as clones with 0 or 1 copy at C1D1, and non-singleton clones were defined as clones with 2 or more copies. Clones expanded in unsorted samples were labelled as CD4+, CD8+ or unknown by matching protein sequences in sorted samples from the same patient. Wilcoxon tests on paired samples were used to test changes in diversity from C1D1 to C4D1. Sourced from immuneACCESS, this table was stored by TCRdb with only in-frame sequences that have V and J called. A share of the clones is absent; for the studies checked, an unresolved V gene accounts for under half, and the remainder has no known explanation. The D gene and trimming were derived from the DNA, and the V and J assignments and clone size from that table. Within this sample are more than 140,000 clones, with around 73% of them counted one time only. Roughly 9.2% of the sample lies in the top ten.

The time point label, read with the paper, signifies: cycle 2 day 1 (C2D1) of nivolumab. Every trial patient had relapsed after autologous stem cell transplantation, and cohorts A, B and C differed in prior brentuximab vedotin exposure. The trial cohort included 50 or so patients with relapsed/refractory classical Hodgkin lymphoma, and each patient had a best overall response of complete response, partial response or progressive disease. In the multi-cohort phase II CheckMate 205 trial, trial patients received single-agent nivolumab. An independent review committee assessed best overall response using the 2007 International Working Group response criteria. Trial PBMCs were collected immediately before nivolumab initiation (C1D1) and during therapy at cycle 2 day 1 and cycle 4 day 1. Peripheral blood was collected in 8 mL Vacutainer Cell Preparation Tubes, from which PBMCs were isolated by centrifugation and then cryopreserved.

Sequenced here: peripheral blood mononuclear cells (PBMCs), sampled before the second cycle of nivolumab. Recombination joined TRBV7-9 with TRBJ1-2; TRBD1 could be the D gene, as 5 bases match. This TCR was recovered from a human donor with classical Hodgkin lymphoma. The nucleotide sequence is TGTGCCAGCAGCTTAACAGGCCGTACTAACTATGGCTACACCTTC. It specifies CASSLTGRTNYGYTF.